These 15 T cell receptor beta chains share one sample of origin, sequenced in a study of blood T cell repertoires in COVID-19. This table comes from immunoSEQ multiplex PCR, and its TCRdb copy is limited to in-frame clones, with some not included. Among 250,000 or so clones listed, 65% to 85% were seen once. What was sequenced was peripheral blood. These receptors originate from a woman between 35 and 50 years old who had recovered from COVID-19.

The CDR3 sequence: CASSLGHPNTEAFF. DNA of the CDR3: TGTGCCAGCAGCTTGGGACACCCGAACACTGAAGCTTTCTTT. The chain combines TRBV5-4 with TRBJ1-1; D not resolved. There are 14 residues in the CDR3. The germline V gene encodes CDR1 SGHNT and CDR2 YYREEE (reference sequence). Trimming took 0 bases from V and 1 from J, leaving 7 bases between them.

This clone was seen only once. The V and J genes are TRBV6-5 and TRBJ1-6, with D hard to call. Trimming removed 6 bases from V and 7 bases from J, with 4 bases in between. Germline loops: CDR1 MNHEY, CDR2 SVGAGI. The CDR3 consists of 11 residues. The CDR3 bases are TGTGCCAGCAGCCTCAATTCACCCCTCCACTTT. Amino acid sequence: CASSLNSPLHF.

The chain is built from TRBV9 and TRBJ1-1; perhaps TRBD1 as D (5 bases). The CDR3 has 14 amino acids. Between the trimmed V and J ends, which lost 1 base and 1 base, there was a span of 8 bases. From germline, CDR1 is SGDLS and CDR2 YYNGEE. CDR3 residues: CASSVQRGNTEAFF. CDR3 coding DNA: TGTGCCAGCAGCGTACAAAGGGGGAACACTGAAGCTTTCTTT.

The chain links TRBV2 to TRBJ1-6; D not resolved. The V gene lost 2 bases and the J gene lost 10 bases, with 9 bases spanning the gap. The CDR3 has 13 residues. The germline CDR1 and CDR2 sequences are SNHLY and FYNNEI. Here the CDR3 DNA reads TGTGCCAGCAGTGAAAGGAGTTGGTCACCCCTCCACTTT. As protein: CASSERSWSPLHF.

The CDR3 region is CASSLVSTDLEAFF. For the CDR3, the DNA is TGTGCCAGCAGCTTGGTTTCAACAGATCTTGAAGCTTTCTTT. The chain has TRBV5-5 and TRBJ1-1, with D hard to call. From germline, CDR1 is SGHKS and CDR2 YYEKEE (reference sequence). The germline V and J ends were trimmed by 0 bases and 7 bases, with 13 bases remaining between them. This CDR3 has 14 residues.

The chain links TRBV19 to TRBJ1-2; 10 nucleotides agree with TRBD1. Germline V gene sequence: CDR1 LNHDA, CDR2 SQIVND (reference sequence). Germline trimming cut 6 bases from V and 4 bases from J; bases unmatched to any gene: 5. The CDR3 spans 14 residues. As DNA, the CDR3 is TGTGCCAGTAGGGATCGGGACAGGGGCTATGGCTACACCTTC. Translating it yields CASRDRDRGYGYTF.

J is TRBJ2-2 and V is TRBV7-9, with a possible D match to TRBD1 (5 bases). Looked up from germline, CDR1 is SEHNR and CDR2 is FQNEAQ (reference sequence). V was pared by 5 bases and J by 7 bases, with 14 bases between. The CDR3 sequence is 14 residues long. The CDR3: CASSQRGASGELFF. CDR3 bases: TGTGCCAGCAGCCAACGTGGGGCCAGCGGGGAGCTGTTTTTT.

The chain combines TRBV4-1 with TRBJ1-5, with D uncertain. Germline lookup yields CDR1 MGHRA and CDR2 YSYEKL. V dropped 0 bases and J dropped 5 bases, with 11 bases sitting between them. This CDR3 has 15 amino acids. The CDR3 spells CASSQEAVTDQPQHF. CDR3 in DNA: TGCGCCAGCAGCCAAGAGGCCGTAACCGATCAGCCCCAGCATTTT.

The CDR3: CASSYRGYGYTF. The DNA for the CDR3 is TGTGCCAGCAGCTACAGGGGATATGGCTACACCTTC. The chain joins TRBV5-6 to TRBJ1-2, with 7 positions matching TRBD1. V shed 3 bases and J 5 bases; nucleotides not matched to a gene: 1. Per the germline V gene, CDR1 is SGHDT and CDR2 is YYEEEE. There are 12 residues in the CDR3. Based on the CDR3 plus reference TRBV5-6 and TRBJ1-2, the full variable domain is DAGVTQSPTHLIKTRGQQVTLRCSPKSGHDTVSWYQQALGQGPQFIFQYYEEEERQRGNFPDRFSGHQFPNYSSELNVNALLLGDSALYLCASSYRGYGYTFGSGTRLTVV.

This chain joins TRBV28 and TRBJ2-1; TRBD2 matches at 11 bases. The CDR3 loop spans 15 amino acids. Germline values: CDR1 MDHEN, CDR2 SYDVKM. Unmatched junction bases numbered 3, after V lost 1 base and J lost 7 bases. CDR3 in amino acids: CASSLSSGGRNEQFF. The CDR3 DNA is TGTGCCAGCAGTTTATCTAGCGGGGGGCGAAATGAGCAGTTCTTC.

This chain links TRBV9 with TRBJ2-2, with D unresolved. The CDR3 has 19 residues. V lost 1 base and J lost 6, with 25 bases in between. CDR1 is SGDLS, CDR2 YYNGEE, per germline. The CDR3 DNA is TGTGCCAGCAGCGTATCTGAACCAAAAGACATGTGGAAGCCCGGGGAGCTGTTTTTT. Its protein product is CASSVSEPKDMWKPGELFF.

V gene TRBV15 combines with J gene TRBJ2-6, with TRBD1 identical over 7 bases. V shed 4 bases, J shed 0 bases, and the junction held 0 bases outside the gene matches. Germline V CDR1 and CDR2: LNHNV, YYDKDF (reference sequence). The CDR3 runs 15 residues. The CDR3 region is CATSTGGSGANVLTF. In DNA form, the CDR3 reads TGTGCCACCAGCACAGGGGGCTCTGGGGCCAACGTCCTGACTTTC.

DNA of the CDR3: TGCAGCGTTGATGGCTCAGGGGGAACCTCTGGGGCCAACGTCCTGACTTTC. It translates to CSVDGSGGTSGANVLTF. The chain employs TRBV29-1 and TRBJ2-6; 7 nucleotides agree with TRBD1. This CDR3 contains 17 residues. Germline CDR1 reads SQVTM; CDR2 reads ANQGSEA. V trimming: 3 bases; J trimming: 0 bases; junction bases outside the gene matches: 8.

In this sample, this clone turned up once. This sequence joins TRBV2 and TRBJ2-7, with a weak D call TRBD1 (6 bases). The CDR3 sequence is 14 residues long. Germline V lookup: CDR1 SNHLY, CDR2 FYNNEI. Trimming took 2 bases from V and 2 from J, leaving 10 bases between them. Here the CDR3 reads CASSERRQAYEQYF. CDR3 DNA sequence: TGTGCCAGCAGTGAAAGGAGACAGGCCTACGAGCAGTACTTC.

The DNA for the CDR3 is TGTGCCAGCAGTGGGTCGACTAATCGAGTAGGTACGCAGTATTTT. Translating it yields CASSGSTNRVGTQYF. The V and J genes are TRBV25-1 and TRBJ2-3; tentatively, D is TRBD2 (5 bases). The CDR3 is made up of 15 amino acids. Germline values: CDR1 MGHDK, CDR2 SYGVNS. V was cut by 4 bases and J by 8 bases, with 19 bases left in between. Variable domain in full (rest from reference TRBV25-1 and TRBJ2-3): EADIYQTPRYLVIGTGKKITLECSQTMGHDKMYWYQQDPGMELHLIHYSYGVNSTEKGDLSSESTVSRIRTEHFPLTLESARPSHTSQYLCASSGSTNRVGTQYFGPGTRLTVL.